The clone carrying this TCR beta chain was seen a few times. Its antigen is as yet unknown. The data were obtained in a study of beta chain features in type 1 diabetes. General study findings and limits: It was not settled here whether HLA type affects TCRB rearrangement.

Every bit of the isolated RNA underwent reverse transcription, so sequencing read expressed TCRB transcripts. The protocol was immunoSEQ multiplex PCR, while the TCRdb copy is restricted to in-frame clones and leaves out a portion. In the table there are fewer than 20,000 clones, 45% to 65% of which are singletons. Trimming pared 0 bases from V and 5 bases from J, leaving 18 bases between. The germline V gene encodes CDR1 MGHRA and CDR2 YSYEKL. The CDR3 extends over 17 amino acids. Sequencing used stem cell memory CD4+ T cells from blood. This sequence was found in a woman aged 18-29 years in good health. J is TRBJ2-3 and V is TRBV4-1, with D uncertain. Here the CDR3 reads CASSQDVAQKARDTQYF. In DNA, the CDR3 is TGCGCCAGCAGCCAAGATGTAGCCCAGAAGGCTAGAGATACGCAGTATTTT.